This T cell receptor (beta chain) was captured by sequencing in a study of T cell repertoires in cytomegalovirus infection. Study-wide background: It was the public TCR beta signatures that indicated both CMV infection and matching HLA type. Study-level results: The ex vivo response was dominated by HLA-C-restricted CMV-specific TCR beta clonotypes. There were carriers of CMV plus the relevant HLA, and cumulative public TCR beta family frequency identified them.

The CDR3 contains 13 residues. Germline V gives CDR1 SNHLY, CDR2 FYNNEI. TCRdb re-called the reads with MiXCR, one entry per CDR3 protein. The sample consists of a few hundred thousand distinct CDR3 sequences, around a tenth of them appearing once. The sample holds a few counts of this clonotype. The antigen is not known. A junction boundary mismatches the germline segment, possibly from a read error. The sample taken for sequencing was PBMCs. This chain connects TRBV2 to TRBJ1-1; 7 bases align to TRBD1. This receptor was obtained from a human donor in good health (CMV status not recorded). Some clones in this sample may be carry-over from other donors' samples. The CDR3 coding sequence is TGTGCAAGCAACCCTGACAGGGCGACTGAAGCTTTCTTT. Residues: CASNPDRATEAFF.